This T cell receptor beta chain was recovered during a study of human T cells and chemical hapten exposure. General study points: TCRs exceeding 1 in 1000 frequency stayed unchanged with DPC sensitization.

CDR1 ENHRY and CDR2 SYGVKD come from the germline V gene. The CDR3 contains 14 residues. V dropped 9 bases and J dropped 4 bases, with 13 bases sitting between them. Unique molecular identifiers were linked by the library to individual cDNA molecules. TCRdb analysed the RACE reads with MiXCR anew, one entry per CDR3 protein. The repertoire includes about 77,000 distinct CDR3 sequences, approximately 8.6% of them detected once, and 1.7% sits in the top ten. This clonotype was seen at least ten times. Its antigen is unidentified. Time point given: healthy volunteer bleed at 6 weeks. From whole blood left unfractionated, total RNA was extracted.

The origin of this receptor is a female donor in good health. Some clones in this sample may be carry-over from other donors' samples. The V call is TRBV10-3, the J call TRBJ1-6; D is unclear. Sequences were obtained from whole blood. CDR3 in amino acids: CAIQRQGYNSPLHF. CDR3 DNA: TGTGCCATACAAAGGCAAGGGTATAATTCACCCCTCCACTTT.